This TCR beta chain stems from a study of cytomegalovirus exposure and HLA in healthy donors. The PCR contained 60 Vbeta and 13 Jbeta primers. Original processing notes: A follow-up analysis tallied around 76 million unique TCR beta chains, 9 million to 11 million shared. Produced via immunoSEQ multiplex PCR; TCRdb's table is partial and in-frame only. The DNA gave D and trimming, while V, J and clone size come from that table. The profile shows more than 90,000 clones, roughly 76% of them singletons. After removal of 0 bases from V and 4 bases from J, the junction contained 5 bases not matched to a gene. Germline V gene lookup returns CDR1 MGHRA and CDR2 YSYEKL. This CDR3 is built from 16 residues. Note on this clone: The target antigen is unknown.

General observations from the study: Presence/absence analyses took donor sequencing depth as roughly uniform.

The V gene is TRBV4-1, the J gene TRBJ2-3; the match to TRBD2 covers 9 bases. The sequence came from a human donor in good health. The material sequenced was PBMCs. The CDR3 region has the DNA TGCGCCAGCAGCCAAGATGGCGGGGGGGACGCAGATACGCAGTATTTT. It specifies CASSQDGGGDADTQYF.